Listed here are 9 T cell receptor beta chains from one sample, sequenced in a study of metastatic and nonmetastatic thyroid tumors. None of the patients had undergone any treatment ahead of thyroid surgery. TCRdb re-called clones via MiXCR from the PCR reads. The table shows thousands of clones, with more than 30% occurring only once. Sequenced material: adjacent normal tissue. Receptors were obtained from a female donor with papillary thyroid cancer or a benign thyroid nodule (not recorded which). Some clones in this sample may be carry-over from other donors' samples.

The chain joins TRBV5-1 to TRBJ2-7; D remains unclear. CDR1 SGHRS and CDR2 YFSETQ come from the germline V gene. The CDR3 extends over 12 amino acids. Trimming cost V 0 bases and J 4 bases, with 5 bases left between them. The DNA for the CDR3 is TGCGCCAGCAGCTTGGTTGGGTACGAGCAGTACTTC. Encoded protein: CASSLVGYEQYF.

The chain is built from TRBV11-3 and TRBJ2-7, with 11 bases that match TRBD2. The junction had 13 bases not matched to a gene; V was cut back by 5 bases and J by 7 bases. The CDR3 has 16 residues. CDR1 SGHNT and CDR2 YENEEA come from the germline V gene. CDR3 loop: CASSPRPSGGIGEQYF. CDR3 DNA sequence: TGTGCCAGCAGCCCCCGGCCTAGCGGGGGGATAGGGGAGCAGTACTTC.

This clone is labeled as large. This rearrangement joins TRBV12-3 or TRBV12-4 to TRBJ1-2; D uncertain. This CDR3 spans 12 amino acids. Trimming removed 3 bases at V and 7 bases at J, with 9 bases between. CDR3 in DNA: TGTGCCAGCAGTTTCGGAGGGTTTGGCTACACCTTC. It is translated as CASSFGGFGYTF.

CDR3 sequence reads: CATSDPGQGATGELFF. The CDR3 DNA sequence: TGTGCCACCAGTGACCCTGGACAGGGGGCGACCGGGGAGCTGTTTTTT. The rearrangement joins TRBV24-1 to TRBJ2-2, with 11 bases fitting TRBD1. Germline V CDR1 and CDR2: KGHDR, SFDVKD. CDR3 length: 16 amino acids. V gave up 4 bases and J gave up 5 bases; unmatched junction bases: 5.

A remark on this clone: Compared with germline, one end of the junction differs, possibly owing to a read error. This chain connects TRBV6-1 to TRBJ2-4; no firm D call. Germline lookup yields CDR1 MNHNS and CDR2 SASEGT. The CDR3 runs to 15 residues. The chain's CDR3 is CASSEAGHRKNIQYF. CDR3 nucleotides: TGTGCCAGCAGCGAAGCTGGGCATCGAAAAAACATTCAGTACTTC.

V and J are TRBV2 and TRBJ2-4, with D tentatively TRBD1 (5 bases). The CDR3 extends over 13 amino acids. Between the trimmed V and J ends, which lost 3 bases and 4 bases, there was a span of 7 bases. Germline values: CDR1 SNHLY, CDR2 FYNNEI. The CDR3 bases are TGTGCCAGCAGTGATTCAGGGAAAAACATTCAGTACTTC. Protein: CASSDSGKNIQYF. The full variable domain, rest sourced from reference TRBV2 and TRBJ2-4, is EPEVTQTPSHQVTQMGQEVILRCVPISNHLYFYWYRQILGQKVEFLVSFYNNEISEKSEIFDDQFSVERPDGSNFTLKIRSTKLEDSAMYFCASSDSGKNIQYFGAGTRLSVL.

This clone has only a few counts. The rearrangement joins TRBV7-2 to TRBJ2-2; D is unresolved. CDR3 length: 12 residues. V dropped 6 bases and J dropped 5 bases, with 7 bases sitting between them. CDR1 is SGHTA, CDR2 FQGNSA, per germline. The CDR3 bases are TGTGCCAGCAGTCATAGGACCGGGGAGCTGTTTTTT. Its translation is CASSHRTGELFF.

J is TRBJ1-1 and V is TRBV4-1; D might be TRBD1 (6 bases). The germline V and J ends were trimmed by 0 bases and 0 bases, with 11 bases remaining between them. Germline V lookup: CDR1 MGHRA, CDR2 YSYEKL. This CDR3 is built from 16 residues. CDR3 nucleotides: TGCGCCAGCAGCCAAGATCTGTACAGGGTGAACACTGAAGCTTTCTTT. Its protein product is CASSQDLYRVNTEAFF.

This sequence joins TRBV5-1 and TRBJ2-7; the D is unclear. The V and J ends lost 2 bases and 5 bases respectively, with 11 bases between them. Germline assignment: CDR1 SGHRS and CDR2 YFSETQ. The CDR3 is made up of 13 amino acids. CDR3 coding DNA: TGCGCCAGCAGCTTCGCTGACCTCAACGAGCAGTACTTC. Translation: CASSFADLNEQYF.